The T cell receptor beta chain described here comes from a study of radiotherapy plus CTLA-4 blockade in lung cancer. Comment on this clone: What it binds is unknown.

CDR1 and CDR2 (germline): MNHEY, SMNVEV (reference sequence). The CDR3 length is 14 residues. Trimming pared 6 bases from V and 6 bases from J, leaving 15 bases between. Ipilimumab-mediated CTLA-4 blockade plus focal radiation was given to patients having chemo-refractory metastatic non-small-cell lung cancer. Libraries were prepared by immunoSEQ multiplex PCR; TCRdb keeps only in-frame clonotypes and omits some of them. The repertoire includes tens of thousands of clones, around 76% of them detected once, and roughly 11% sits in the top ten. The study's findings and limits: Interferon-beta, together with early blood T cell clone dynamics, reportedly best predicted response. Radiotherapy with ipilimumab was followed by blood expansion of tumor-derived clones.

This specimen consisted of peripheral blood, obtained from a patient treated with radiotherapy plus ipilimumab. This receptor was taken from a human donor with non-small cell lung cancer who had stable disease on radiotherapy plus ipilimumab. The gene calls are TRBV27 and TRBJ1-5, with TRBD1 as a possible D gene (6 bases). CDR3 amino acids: CASRGNRVRQPQHF. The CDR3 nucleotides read TGTGCCAGCAGGGGAAACAGGGTTCGTCAGCCCCAGCATTTT.